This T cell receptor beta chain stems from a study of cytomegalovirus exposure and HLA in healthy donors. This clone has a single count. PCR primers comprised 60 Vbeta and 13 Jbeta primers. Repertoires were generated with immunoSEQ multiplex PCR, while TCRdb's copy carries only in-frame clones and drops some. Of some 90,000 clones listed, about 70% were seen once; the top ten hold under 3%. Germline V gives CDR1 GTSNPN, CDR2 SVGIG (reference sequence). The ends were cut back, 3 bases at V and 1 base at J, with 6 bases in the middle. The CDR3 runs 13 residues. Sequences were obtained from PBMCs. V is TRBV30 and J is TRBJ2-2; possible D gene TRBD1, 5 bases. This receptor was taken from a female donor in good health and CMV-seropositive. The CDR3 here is CAWSQGNTGELFF. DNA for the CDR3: TGTGCCTGGAGCCAGGGGAACACCGGGGAGCTGTTTTTT. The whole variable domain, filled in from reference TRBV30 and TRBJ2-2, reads SQTIHQWPATLVQPVGSPLSLECTVEGTSNPNLYWYRQAAGRGLQLLFYSVGIGQISSEVPQNLSASRPQDRQFILSSKKLLLSDSGFYLCAWSQGNTGELFFGEGSRLTVL.